These 15 T cell receptor beta chains were all obtained from the same sample, sequenced in a study of identical twins. TCRdb called the 5' RACE reads again in MiXCR, with one record for every CDR3 protein. The data contain roughly 290,000 distinct CDR3 sequences, roughly 10% of them singletons. These same data were also listed under a study on yellow fever vaccine responses in identical twins.

The sequenced sample was CD8+ T cells sorted from blood. Receptors were obtained from a woman aged 18-30 years in good health.

This clonotype was recorded a few times. One junction end disagrees with the germline gene, perhaps due to a read error. The chain links TRBV7-8 to TRBJ2-1; no reliable D call. Germline CDR1 and CDR2: SGHVS and FQNEAQ. CDR3 length: 16 amino acids. In nucleotides, the CDR3 is TGTGCCAGCAGCTTACCCCGAGAGTCGGGCGGCAATGAGCAGTCCTTC. Amino acid sequence: CASSLPRESGGNEQSF.

At least ten counts were recorded for this clonotype. This chain joins TRBV28 and TRBJ2-7, with D unclear. The CDR3 covers 14 residues. V lost 4 bases and J 5 bases, leaving 15 bases between the germline ends. Germline CDR1 is MDHEN and CDR2 is SYDVKM. The CDR3 coding sequence is TGTGCCAGCAGTTCCCCGCTTGTTCTCCACGAGCAGTACTTC. It is translated as CASSSPLVLHEQYF.

This sequence joins TRBV20-1 and TRBJ2-2; unclear D gene. Germline V gene lookup returns CDR1 DFQATT and CDR2 SNEGSKA (reference sequence). This CDR3 contains 13 residues. V shed 6 bases and J shed 4 bases, with 12 bases lying between them. This CDR3 is CSATPTSTGELFF. The CDR3 DNA reads as TGCAGTGCCACACCTACCAGCACCGGGGAGCTGTTTTTT.

The chain is built from TRBV10-3 and TRBJ2-7; TRBD2 matches at 11 bases. The CDR3 sequence is 15 residues long. The germline CDR1 and CDR2 sequences are ENHRY and SYGVKD. Trimming removed 6 bases from V and 0 bases from J; junction bases left unmatched: 4. This CDR3 reads CAISQGLADSYEQYF. The DNA of the CDR3 is TGTGCCATCAGCCAGGGACTAGCGGACTCCTACGAGCAGTACTTC.

The chain combines TRBV9 with TRBJ2-2, with 10 bases aligning to TRBD2. The CDR3 covers 15 residues. The V segment lost 6 bases and the J segment 7 bases; nucleotides outside the gene matches: 9. Germline-derived CDR1 and CDR2 are SGDLS and YYNGEE. CDR3 loop: CASKRSGGADGELFF. CDR3 in DNA: TGTGCCAGCAAGAGGAGCGGGGGGGCCGACGGGGAGCTGTTTTTT.

This clonotype was seen repeatedly, ten times or more. This sequence joins TRBV4-3 and TRBJ2-1, with D possibly being TRBD1 (5 bases). Germline loops: CDR1 LGHNA, CDR2 YSLEER. This CDR3 comprises 13 residues. V shed 8 bases and J shed 3 bases, with 11 bases lying between them. The CDR3 loop reads CASGDRIYNEQFF. DNA for the CDR3: TGCGCCAGCGGTGACAGAATCTACAATGAGCAGTTCTTC.

In this sample, this clonotype turned up many times. V and J are TRBV2 and TRBJ2-1, with unresolved D. The CDR3 extends over 16 amino acids. Looked up from germline, CDR1 is SNHLY and CDR2 is FYNNEI. Trimming left V 1 base short and J 0 bases short, with 10 bases between. CDR3 in amino acids: CASSEERPSSYNEQFF. CDR3 in DNA: TGTGCCAGCAGTGAAGAGCGACCCAGCTCCTACAATGAGCAGTTCTTC. Complete variable domain (other parts from reference TRBV2 and TRBJ2-1): EPEVTQTPSHQVTQMGQEVILRCVPISNHLYFYWYRQILGQKVEFLVSFYNNEISEKSEIFDDQFSVERPDGSNFTLKIRSTKLEDSAMYFCASSEERPSSYNEQFFGPGTRLTVL.

This chain links TRBV6-2 or TRBV6-3 with TRBJ2-2, with no clear D. V lost 0 bases, J lost 4 bases, and 21 bases lay in between. The CDR3 covers 19 residues. Germline-derived CDR1 and CDR2 are MNHEY and SVGEGT. This chain's CDR3 is CASSYSGISEVYGTGELFF. CDR3 DNA: TGTGCCAGCAGTTACTCGGGGATTTCGGAAGTATATGGCACCGGGGAGCTGTTTTTT.

This clonotype was counted ten times or more. V gene TRBV4-1 combines with J gene TRBJ2-2; D is undetermined. V lost 2 bases to trimming and J lost 2 bases, with 6 bases between them. Germline CDR1 is MGHRA and CDR2 is YSYEKL. CDR3 length: 14 amino acids. CDR3 nucleotides: TGCGCCAGCAGCCAACCGGTTAACACCGGGGAGCTGTTTTTT. Protein product: CASSQPVNTGELFF.

The table lists this clonotype with many counts. This chain uses TRBV4-2 with TRBJ2-7; D unresolved. Trimming stripped 1 base from V and 6 bases from J, with 7 bases between. There are 12 residues in the CDR3. CDR1 LGHNA and CDR2 YNFKEQ come from the germline V gene. The CDR3 loop reads CASSQGVSEQYF. The CDR3 nucleotides are TGTGCCAGCAGCCAAGGGGTAAGCGAGCAGTACTTC.

This clonotype occurred many times. The chain combines TRBV4-3 with TRBJ2-1; D not certain. Trimming took 2 bases from V and 0 from J, leaving 2 bases between them. Germline assignment: CDR1 LGHNA and CDR2 YSLEER. The CDR3 has 13 amino acids. CDR3 sequence reads: CASSQYSYNEQFF. The CDR3, as DNA: TGCGCCAGCAGCCAATACTCCTACAATGAGCAGTTCTTC.

This rearrangement joins TRBV12-3 or TRBV12-4 to TRBJ2-1, with D possibly called TRBD1 or TRBD2 (5 bases each). The CDR3 sequence is 14 residues long. The V end was cut by 8 bases, the J end by 8 bases, with 19 bases between. The DNA for the CDR3 is TGTGCCAGCTCCGACCGGGACCCAGATTATGAGCAGTTCTTC. Translated, it gives CASSDRDPDYEQFF.

V usage is TRBV29-1 and J usage is TRBJ1-2; TRBD1 might be the D (5 bases). The V end was cut by 4 bases, the J end by 3 bases, with 15 bases between. The CDR3 is made up of 14 amino acids. Looked up from germline, CDR1 is SQVTM and CDR2 is ANQGSEA. The CDR3 DNA sequence: TGCAGCGTTGTTGTCCCCGGGGGGGACTATGGCTACACCTTC. Translation: CSVVVPGGDYGYTF.

This clonotype was observed a few times. The genes are TRBV4-3 and TRBJ2-7; the match to TRBD2 covers 7 bases. V lost 0 bases to trimming and J lost 1 base; unmatched junction nucleotides: 3. The CDR3 length is 15 residues. CDR1 and CDR2 (germline): LGHNA, YSLEER. The DNA of the CDR3 is TGCGCCAGCAGCCAAGAGGCGGGAGAGTCCTACGAGCAGTACTTC. Translated: CASSQEAGESYEQYF.

The chain uses TRBV7-9 and TRBJ1-6, with 9 positions matching TRBD1. Trimming took 4 bases from V and 7 from J; bases not matched to a gene: 2. CDR1 and CDR2 from the germline V gene are SEHNR and FQNEAQ (reference sequence). CDR3 length: 14 residues. In nucleotides, the CDR3 is TGTGCCAGCAGCTACGGGACAGGGAATTCACCCCTCCACTTT. This encodes CASSYGTGNSPLHF.